Presented here are 26 T cell receptor beta chains from one specimen sequenced in a study of regulatory T cells in long-lasting Graves disease (dated by TCRdb to the early 2020s). The sample's time point label, in plain terms: newly diagnosed GD, antithyroid drugs for less than 3 months. RNA was extracted from PBMCs in TRIzol for both TCR sequencing and RNA sequencing. To prepare the library, multiplex PCR was applied. The instrument given in TCRdb is Illumina HiSeq 4000. TCR beta libraries were built with iRepertoire HTBI primers and Arm-PCR amplification of CDR3 regions. The public reads were run again by TCRdb, first through fastp at Q25 and then through MiXCR, and only productive beta chains were kept. A single entry per CDR3 protein holds the most common genes and DNA from its merged rows. Counted in this sample were hundreds of thousands of distinct CDR3 sequences; 16% of them appeared once. Of the sample, about 25% is held by the ten largest clones.

These data also featured in a second study, about T cells in Graves' hyperthyroidism and ophthalmopathy.

The sample consisted of peripheral blood mononuclear cells (PBMCs), taken at new diagnosis, from a patient treated with antithyroid drugs. Every receptor here comes from a woman aged 40 to 65 with Graves disease. Donor details come from another sample of the same person, matched by shared clones.

At least ten counts were recorded for this clonotype. CDR3 residues: CALTGGLTNEQFF. DNA of the CDR3: TGTGCCCTCACAGGGGGCCTAACCAATGAGCAGTTCTTC. This chain joins TRBV12-3 or TRBV12-4 and TRBJ2-1; the match to TRBD1 covers 9 bases. The CDR3 runs 13 residues. V was clipped by 11 bases and J by 6 bases; unmatched bases: 8.

In its sample, this clonotype was seen once. V and J are TRBV19 and TRBJ2-5; 11 nucleotides line up with TRBD1. CDR3 length: 16 residues. V gave up 5 bases and J gave up 2 bases; unmatched junction bases: 7. The germline V gene has CDR1 LNHDA and CDR2 SQIVND (reference sequence). The CDR3 loop is CASSSDRGRLQETQYF. For the CDR3, the DNA is TGTGCCAGTAGTTCGGACAGGGGGCGATTACAAGAGACCCAGTACTTC.

This clonotype came up a few times. The chain joins TRBV3-1 to TRBJ1-3; no clear D. The CDR3 totals 17 residues. Germline V gene sequence: CDR1 LGHDT, CDR2 YNNKEL (reference sequence). The germline V and J ends were trimmed by 3 bases and 1 base, with 16 bases remaining between them. CDR3 sequence (DNA): TGTGCCAGCAGCCAGGCGGGCTACCTCTTTTCTGGAAACACCATATATTTT. It encodes CASSQAGYLFSGNTIYF.

V is TRBV6-1 and J is TRBJ2-1; no firm D call. This CDR3 has 16 residues. Trimming cost V 5 bases and J 1 base, with 15 bases left between them. Germline CDR1 reads MNHNS; CDR2 reads SASEGT. CDR3 loop: CASSLHAARSYNEQFF. The DNA for the CDR3 is TGTGCCAGCAGTCTCCACGCCGCCCGGTCCTACAATGAGCAGTTCTTC.

This clonotype has at least ten counts. This chain uses TRBV6-5 with TRBJ2-7; no clear D. Germline assignment: CDR1 MNHEY and CDR2 SVGAGI. V lost 0 bases, J lost 3 bases, and 6 bases lay in between. The length of the CDR3 is 13 residues. This chain's CDR3 is CASSYSRDYEQYF. CDR3 DNA: TGTGCCAGCAGTTACTCCCGAGACTACGAGCAGTACTTC.

The table lists this clonotype with many counts. This rearrangement joins TRBV7-8 to TRBJ2-7, with 7 bases lining up with TRBD1. Trimming at V came to 4 bases and at J to 7 bases, leaving 13 bases not matched to a gene. This CDR3 has 15 amino acids. In germline, CDR1 is SGHVS, CDR2 FQNEAQ. CDR3: CASSYDRVSPNEQYF. CDR3 DNA sequence: TGTGCCAGCAGCTACGACAGGGTTAGTCCTAATGAGCAGTACTTC.

Comment on this clonotype: This clone may be a read error of a much larger clone one base away. V usage is TRBV4-1 and J usage is TRBJ2-5; the D gene is possibly TRBD1 (6 bases). Germline values: CDR1 MGHRA, CDR2 YSYEKL. CDR3 size: 15 residues. The CDR3 here is CANSQVARGQETQYF. The DNA for the CDR3 is TGCGCCAACAGCCAAGTAGCCAGGGGCCAAGAGACCCAGTACTTC.

Turning to this clonotype: A much larger clone sits a single nucleotide away, making a read error possible. As DNA, the CDR3 is TGTGCCAGCACCTCTGGGACAGGGAACACTGAAGCTTTCTTT. This translates into CASTSGTGNTEAFF. The chain carries TRBV28 and TRBJ1-1; TRBD1 matches at 8 bases. The V gene's germline CDR1 is MDHEN and CDR2 SYDVKM. Trimming cost V 7 bases and J 1 base; bases outside gene matches: 5. This CDR3 comprises 14 residues.

This clonotype was counted at least ten times. The CDR3 DNA follows: TGTGCCATCAGTGAGAGGGGAGGGACAGGGAGTGACTACAATGAGCAGTTCTTC. It codes for CAISERGGTGSDYNEQFF. This chain links TRBV10-3 with TRBJ2-1; TRBD1 matches at 9 bases. The CDR3 is made up of 18 amino acids. Germline CDR1 is ENHRY and CDR2 is SYGVKD. The junction had 11 bases not matched to a gene; V was cut back by 2 bases and J by 3 bases.

This clonotype was detected many times. The chain combines TRBV7-9 with TRBJ2-7; D remains unclear. Trimming cost V 5 bases and J 0 bases, with 8 bases left between them. The CDR3 length is 13 residues. The germline V gene encodes CDR1 SEHNR and CDR2 FQNEAQ (reference sequence). DNA of the CDR3: TGTGCCAGCAGCGCGCAGACCTCCTACGAGCAGTACTTC. Translation gives CASSAQTSYEQYF.

The table lists this clonotype with many counts. The chain combines TRBV6-1 with TRBJ1-6; 9 bases are a match to TRBD1. This CDR3 spans 14 amino acids. The germline V gene encodes CDR1 MNHNS and CDR2 SASEGT. V lost 6 bases, J lost 9 bases, and 6 bases stayed unmatched. The CDR3 nucleotides are TGTGCCAGCAGCGAGATACAGGGGGCTTCACCCCTCCACTTT. Encoded protein: CASSEIQGASPLHF.

This clonotype was recorded at least ten times. J is TRBJ1-1 and V is TRBV5-5, with 7 nucleotides matching TRBD1. Germline V lookup: CDR1 SGHKS, CDR2 YYEKEE (reference sequence). Trimming removed 4 bases from V and 4 bases from J; junction bases left unmatched: 10. The CDR3 covers 15 residues. In DNA form, the CDR3 reads TGTGCCAGCAGCGGACAGGTCCGGGATCCCACTGAAGCTTTCTTT. This sequence encodes CASSGQVRDPTEAFF.

This clonotype was detected ten times or more. The chain has TRBV20-1 and TRBJ2-1; D may be TRBD1 or TRBD2 (6 bases each). Germline V gene data show CDR1 as DFQATT and CDR2 as SNEGSKA (reference sequence). This CDR3 has 14 amino acids. Trimming stripped 3 bases from V and 5 bases from J, with 14 bases between. The CDR3 here is CSASRGHVNNEQFF. The CDR3 nucleotides are TGCAGTGCTAGTCGGGGGCATGTGAACAATGAGCAGTTCTTC.

This clonotype came up many times. The chain recombines TRBV12-3 or TRBV12-4 with TRBJ1-6, with D hard to call. The CDR3 is made up of 12 amino acids. V dropped 4 bases and J dropped 10 bases, with 8 bases sitting between them. CDR3 coding DNA: TGTGCCAGCAGTTCTCTGGGGTCACCCCTCCACTTT. This gives the protein CASSSLGSPLHF.

The chain carries TRBV5-1 and TRBJ2-7; no clear D gene. Trimming stripped 7 bases from V and 0 bases from J, with 11 bases between. CDR3 length equals 13 residues. CDR1 is SGHRS, CDR2 YFSETQ, per germline. DNA of the CDR3: TGCGCCAGCGTGGGCCAGGACTCCTACGAGCAGTACTTC. Encoded protein: CASVGQDSYEQYF. The full variable domain, in which reference TRBV5-1 and TRBJ2-7 provide the parts outside the CDR3, is KAGVTQTPRYLIKTRGQQVTLSCSPISGHRSVSWYQQTPGQGLQFLFEYFSETQRNKGNFPGRFSGRQFSNSRSEMNVSTLELGDSALYLCASVGQDSYEQYFGPGTRLTVT.

The chain joins TRBV19 to TRBJ1-6; D gene ambiguous. The CDR3 length is 13 residues. Per germline, CDR1 LNHDA and CDR2 SQIVND (reference sequence). V gave up 3 bases and J gave up 9 bases, with 9 bases separating them. The CDR3 nucleotides read TGTGCCAGTAGTATGAAGAGAAGTTCACCCCTCCACTTT. The encoded protein is CASSMKRSSPLHF.

This clonotype was observed many times. CDR3 in amino acids: CASTFLAGGTDTQYF. CDR3 nucleotide sequence: TGTGCCAGCACCTTCCTAGCGGGGGGAACAGATACGCAGTATTTT. The V gene is TRBV2, the J gene TRBJ2-3; 11 nucleotides line up with TRBD2. V lost 7 bases and J lost 3; bases outside the gene matches: 6. The germline V gene has CDR1 SNHLY and CDR2 FYNNEI. The CDR3 length is 15 residues.

In its sample, this clonotype was seen many times. The chain links TRBV12-3 or TRBV12-4 to TRBJ2-1; possibly TRBD1 for D (6 bases). Between the trimmed V and J ends, which lost 6 bases and 8 bases, there was a span of 11 bases. The CDR3 sequence is 12 residues long. In nucleotides, the CDR3 is TGTGCCAGCAGCTTGAGGGGGTATGAGCAGTTCTTC. Encoded protein: CASSLRGYEQFF.

This clonotype has only a few counts. The genes are TRBV10-1 and TRBJ2-3, with D maybe TRBD2 (7 bases). Germline values: CDR1 WNHNN, CDR2 SYGVQD (reference sequence). Trimming stripped 2 bases from V and 4 bases from J, with 13 bases between. The CDR3 consists of 15 residues. The CDR3: CASSERGAAADTQYF. In DNA, the CDR3 is TGCGCCAGCAGTGAGCGGGGGGCCGCGGCAGATACGCAGTATTTT.

This clonotype was recorded once. This chain uses TRBV4-1 with TRBJ1-2; D call uncertain. Germline assignment: CDR1 MGHRA and CDR2 YSYEKL. The CDR3 covers 15 residues. The germline V and J ends were trimmed by 3 bases and 0 bases, with 11 bases remaining between them. The CDR3 DNA is TGCGCCAGCAGCCAGGCCTACAGCGCTAACTATGGCTACACCTTC. It encodes CASSQAYSANYGYTF.

This clonotype was recorded a few times. This chain uses TRBV2 with TRBJ1-5; possibly TRBD1 for D (5 bases). V was clipped by 6 bases and J by 8 bases, with 17 bases between them. The CDR3 has 14 amino acids. Looked up from germline, CDR1 is SNHLY and CDR2 is FYNNEI. The CDR3 loop is CASSFGTLVEPQHF. The CDR3 nucleotides are TGTGCCAGCAGCTTCGGGACCCTAGTGGAGCCCCAGCATTTT.

This rearrangement joins TRBV29-1 to TRBJ1-1; TRBD1 agrees at 7 bases. The CDR3 has 12 residues. The germline CDR1 and CDR2 sequences are SQVTM and ANQGSEA. The V gene end was trimmed by 6 bases and the J gene end by 7 bases; junction bases not matched to a gene: 8. The CDR3 reads CSVSLGQVEAFF. The DNA for the CDR3 is TGCAGCGTAAGCCTCGGACAGGTTGAAGCTTTCTTT. The full variable domain, rest sourced from reference TRBV29-1 and TRBJ1-1, is SAVISQKPSRDICQRGTSLTIQCQVDSQVTMMFWYRQQPGQSLTLIATANQGSEATYESGFVIDKFPISRPNLTFSTLTVSNMSPEDSSIYLCSVSLGQVEAFFGQGTRLTVV.

Here the CDR3 reads CASSGQGGDTQYF. CDR3 DNA sequence: TGTGCCAGCAGTGGACAGGGAGGAGATACGCAGTATTTT. The chain links TRBV6-2 or TRBV6-3 to TRBJ2-3; 8 positions agree with TRBD1. Germline V gene lookup returns CDR1 MNHEY and CDR2 SVGEGT. This CDR3 spans 13 amino acids. V was clipped by 5 bases and J by 5 bases; unmatched bases: 3.

The genes are TRBV30 and TRBJ1-1; D is possibly TRBD1 (5 bases). Germline V gives CDR1 GTSNPN, CDR2 SVGIG (reference sequence). The length of the CDR3 is 16 residues. V lost 5 bases and J 6 bases, leaving 25 bases between the germline ends. This chain's CDR3 is CAWGKGAGAVRAEAFF. In DNA form, the CDR3 reads TGTGCCTGGGGAAAGGGTGCCGGGGCCGTTCGCGCTGAAGCTTTCTTT.

This clonotype has a count of ten or more. At one of its ends the junction is not consistent with the germline gene, which may arise from a read error. This chain links TRBV5-1 with TRBJ2-1, with TRBD2 identical over 12 bases. The CDR3 sequence is 16 residues long. Germline V gives CDR1 SGHRS, CDR2 YFSETQ. The CDR3 loop is CASSGGLAGSYNEQFF. The CDR3 nucleotides are TGTGCCAGCAGCGGTGGACTAGCGGGGAGCTACAATGAGCAGTTCTTC.

The chain employs TRBV19 and TRBJ1-5; D gene unclear. This CDR3 is built from 14 residues. V shed 1 base and J shed 5 bases, with 9 bases lying between them. Germline loops: CDR1 LNHDA, CDR2 SQIVND (reference sequence). The CDR3 DNA reads TGTGCCAGTAGTATAGGTCCCGGCTATCAGCCCCAGCATTTT. Amino acids: CASSIGPGYQPQHF.